This T cell receptor (beta chain) was identified in a study of Ad26.COV2.S vaccination and SARS-CoV-2 variants (dated by TCRdb to the early 2020s). About the full investigation: Donors in the vaccine arm were drawn from COV1001, a multicentre, randomized, double-blind, placebo-controlled phase I-IIa trial testing Ad26.COV2.S in healthy adults. Throughout the experiments and outcome assessment, investigators stayed blinded to trial group allocation. TCRbeta repertoire sequencing was used to assess the specificity and breadth of SARS-CoV-2-reactive T cell receptors after Ad26.COV2.S vaccination. Trial participants were randomized into five groups of five: low-dose or high-dose Ad26.COV2.S given once or twice, or placebo on both occasions. Dosing of Ad26.COV2.S was intramuscular, at either 5x10^10 or 1x10^11 viral particles, delivered as one shot or as two shots spaced 56 days apart. The TCR-sequenced set comprised approximately 32 samples: around 20 Ad26.COV2.S vaccine recipients, 5 placebo recipients and 8 SARS-CoV-2 convalescent individuals.

The treatment or condition tag for this specimen amounts to: 19 received Ad26.COV2.S at low or high dose, single or two shots; 5 received placebo; per-sample allocation not given. Repertoires of vaccine and placebo recipients were sequenced from samples taken on day 63 after the first injection. Between 29 July and 7 August 2020, Cohort 1b enrolled about two dozen adults aged 18-55 years at one site in Boston, USA. Ad26.COV2.S consisted of a replication-incompetent adenovirus type 26 vector by which a prefusion-stabilized SARS-CoV-2 spike protein from the original Wuhan strain was expressed. The immunoSEQ Assay was the method used to sequence TCRbeta CDR3 regions. After extraction, genomic DNA underwent amplification by bias-controlled multiplex PCR, followed by high-throughput sequencing. The study's processing was this. To quantify the absolute abundance of every unique TCRbeta CDR3 region, sequences were collapsed and filtered. T cell fraction was estimated by normalization of TCRbeta template counts to usable DNA, with usable DNA being measured through amplification of reference genes present in all nucleated cells. Repertoire TCRs were annotated as SARS-CoV-2-specific by exact matching of V gene, CDR3 amino acid sequence and J gene to a known reactive TCR set. The reference SARS-CoV-2 TCR set was obtained from MIRA and was filtered for enrichment in COVID-19-positive ImmuneCODE repertoires, whereby public or cross-reactive TCRs were removed. Using the MIRA antigens, annotated TCRs were further analysed by specific ORF or by position within an ORF. Breadth was defined as the number of annotated unique rearrangements divided by the total number of unique productive rearrangements, and depth was defined as the summed frequency of the annotated unique rearrangements. TCR breadth was compared between groups using two-sided Wilcoxon rank-sum tests. TCRdb retrieved this table from immuneACCESS and kept in-frame rearrangements only. Not all clones are present; in checked studies, unresolved V genes account for under half, and no reason is known for the remainder. V and J calls plus clone size are reproduced from that table; the DNA served to infer D and trimming. The sample has 290,000 or so clones on record, 87% of them singletons. The leading ten clones occupy about 3.1% of the sample.

A remark on this clone: Its target antigen remains unknown. Per-base quality was not reported, and no clone a single base away is much larger than it.

General findings and caveats noted by the study authors: After vaccination, spike-specific CD8+ and CD4+ T cell responses were reported to show substantial breadth. Non-spike TCR breadth was comparable between vaccine and placebo recipients, consistent with the vaccine containing only spike. Higher spike-specific TCR breadth was observed in Ad26.COV2.S recipients than in placebo recipients (P = 0.0014). The study lacked the statistical power to compare responses across vaccine doses or regimens. It was noted by the authors that total T cell responses may have been underestimated by the TCR breadth and depth analyses.

V lost 2 bases and J lost 7 bases; the stretch between them is 12 bases long. From the cysteine through the phenylalanine, the CDR3 covers 13 amino acids. Of the read, only the CDR3 DNA is kept; its 39 bases are in frame from base 1. CDR1 and CDR2 are read off the germline V gene as SGHTS and YDEGEE. Rearrangement joined TRBV5-8 to TRBJ1-2; perhaps TRBD1 is the D gene, with 5 bases matching. The TCR was taken from a person aged 18-60 years who received the Ad26.COV2.S COVID-19 vaccine or a placebo. The sample in question was peripheral blood, obtained in a trial of Ad26.COV2.S vaccine versus placebo. The CDR3 is CASSFGRVAGYTF. The sequence in DNA is TGTGCCAGCAGCTTCGGCAGGGTGGCTGGCTACACCTTC.